This TCR beta chain was observed in a study of T cells in Graves' hyperthyroidism and ophthalmopathy. Across the whole study: Initial diagnosis, before any treatment, was when peripheral blood was collected.

Stable Graves' hyperthyroidism denoted no ophthalmopathy progression over 18 months. There were TCR beta CDR3 regions amplified from RNA transcripts. Using the HTBI primer set, a first-round RT-PCR was run on the TCR CDR3. Each CDR3 protein is one row after TCRdb ran MiXCR on the multiplex PCR reads. This sample has roughly 170,000 distinct CDR3 sequences, with over 15% found just once. The CDR3 runs 16 residues. V trimming: 6 bases; J trimming: 4 bases; junction bases outside the gene matches: 12. Germline CDR1 and CDR2: SNHLY and FYNNEI. In its sample, this clonotype was seen many times. The V and J genes are TRBV2 and TRBJ2-3; 8 bases line up with TRBD2. Input material: blood. The TCR comes from a woman in her fifties or sixties with Graves' hyperthyroidism. CDR3 protein: CASSQEMTSEADTQYF. CDR3 coding DNA: TGTGCCAGCAGCCAAGAGATGACTAGCGAAGCAGATACGCAGTATTTT.